This T cell receptor beta chain emerged from a study of cytomegalovirus exposure and HLA in healthy donors. To note about this clone: Its antigen remains unknown.

The PCR ran on 60 Vbeta and 13 Jbeta primers. The protocol was immunoSEQ multiplex PCR, while the TCRdb copy is restricted to in-frame clones and leaves out a portion. The sample yields under 300,000 clones, about 83% seen once. V was cut by 3 bases and J by 3 bases, with 8 bases left in between. CDR1 is MDHEN, CDR2 SYDVKM, per germline. This CDR3 is built from 13 residues. Study-wide points: What a later analysis reportedly showed was that an Asian-associated ancestry cluster had fewer N-insertions than the approximately 700-donor mean. TCR beta V segments were, for the most part, productive about 87% or about 30% of the time in an earlier analysis. Donors were assumed by presence/absence analyses to have roughly uniform sequencing depth.

V gene TRBV28 combines with J gene TRBJ2-5; D is uncertain. Sequencing was done on a sample of PBMCs. The TCR was taken from a woman aged 40 to 49 in good health and CMV-seropositive. The CDR3 DNA reads as TGTGCCAGCAGTTTCCCCTCTAAAGAGACCCAGTACTTC. Translating gives CASSFPSKETQYF.